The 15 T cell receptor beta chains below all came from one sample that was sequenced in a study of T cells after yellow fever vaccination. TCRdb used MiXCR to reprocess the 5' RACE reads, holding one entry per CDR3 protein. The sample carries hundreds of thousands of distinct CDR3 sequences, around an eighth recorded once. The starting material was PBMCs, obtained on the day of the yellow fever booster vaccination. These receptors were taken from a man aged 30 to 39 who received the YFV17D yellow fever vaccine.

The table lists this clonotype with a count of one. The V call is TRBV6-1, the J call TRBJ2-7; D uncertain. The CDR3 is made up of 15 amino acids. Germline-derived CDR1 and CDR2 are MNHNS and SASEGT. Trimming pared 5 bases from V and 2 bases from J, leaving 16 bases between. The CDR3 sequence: CASSPYSDGAYEQYF. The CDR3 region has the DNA TGTGCCAGCAGTCCATACTCGGACGGTGCCTACGAGCAGTACTTC.

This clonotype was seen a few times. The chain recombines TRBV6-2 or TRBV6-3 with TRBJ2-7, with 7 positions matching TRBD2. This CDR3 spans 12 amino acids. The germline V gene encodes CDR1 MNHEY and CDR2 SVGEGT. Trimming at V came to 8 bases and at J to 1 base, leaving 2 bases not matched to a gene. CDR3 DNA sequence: TGTGCCAGCCAGCGGGAATCCTACGAGCAGTACTTC. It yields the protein CASQRESYEQYF.

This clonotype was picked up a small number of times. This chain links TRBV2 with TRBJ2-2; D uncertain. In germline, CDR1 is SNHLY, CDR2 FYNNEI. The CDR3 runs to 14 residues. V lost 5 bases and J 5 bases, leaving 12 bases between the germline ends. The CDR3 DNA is TGTGCCAGCAGTACGTTAGCAGCTACCGGGGAGCTGTTTTTT. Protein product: CASSTLAATGELFF.

Here the CDR3 reads CASSSYIAASSYNEQFF. DNA of the CDR3: TGTGCCAGCAGCTCATACATAGCGGCGAGCTCCTACAATGAGCAGTTCTTC. The J gene is TRBJ2-1, the V gene TRBV7-2, with D perhaps TRBD2 (6 bases). The CDR3 contains 17 residues. Trimming took 4 bases from V and 0 from J, leaving 16 bases between them. Germline CDR1 SGHTA, CDR2 FQGNSA.

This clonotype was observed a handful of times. The CDR3 protein is CASSETVTGDGYTF. The CDR3 nucleotides are TGTGCCAGCTCCGAAACCGTAACAGGGGACGGCTACACCTTC. The chain links TRBV18 to TRBJ1-2; TRBD1 matches 7 bases. Germline V gives CDR1 KGHSH, CDR2 LQKENI. The CDR3 loop spans 14 amino acids. Germline trimming cut 6 bases from V and 8 bases from J; bases unmatched to any gene: 12.

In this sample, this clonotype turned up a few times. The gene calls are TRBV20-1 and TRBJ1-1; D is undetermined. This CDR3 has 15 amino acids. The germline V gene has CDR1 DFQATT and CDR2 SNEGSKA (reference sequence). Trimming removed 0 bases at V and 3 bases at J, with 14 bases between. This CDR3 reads CSARDRRGYYTEAFF. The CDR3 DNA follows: TGCAGTGCTAGAGATCGGCGGGGATACTACACTGAAGCTTTCTTT.

DNA of the CDR3: TGTGCCAGCTCACCCACGACGGACGCCAATCAGCCCCAGCATTTT. Encoded protein: CASSPTTDANQPQHF. The chain recombines TRBV18 with TRBJ1-5; D is ambiguous. With 3 bases removed from V and 3 bases from J, the gap between germline ends came to 12 bases. This CDR3 comprises 15 residues. The germline V gene encodes CDR1 KGHSH and CDR2 LQKENI. Full variable domain (rest looked up from reference TRBV18 and TRBJ1-5): NAGVMQNPRHLVRRRGQEARLRCSPMKGHSHVYWYRQLPEEGLKFMVYLQKENIIDESGMPKERFSAEFPKEGPSILRIQQVVRGDSAAYFCASSPTTDANQPQHFGDGTRLSIL.

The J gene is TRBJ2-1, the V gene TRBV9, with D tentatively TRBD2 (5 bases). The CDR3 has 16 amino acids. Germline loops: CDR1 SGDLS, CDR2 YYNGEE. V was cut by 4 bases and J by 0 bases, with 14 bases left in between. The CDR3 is CASSPTDSYSYNEQFF. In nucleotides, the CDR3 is TGTGCCAGCAGCCCCACGGACTCTTACTCCTACAATGAGCAGTTCTTC.

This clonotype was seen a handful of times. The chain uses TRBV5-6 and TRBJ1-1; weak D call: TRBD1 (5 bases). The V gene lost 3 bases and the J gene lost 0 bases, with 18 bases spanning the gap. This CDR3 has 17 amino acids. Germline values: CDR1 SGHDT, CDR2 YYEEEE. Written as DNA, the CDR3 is TGTGCCAGCAGCTCCCGCCTTCGGGGGGGGGTGAACACTGAAGCTTTCTTT. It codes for CASSSRLRGGVNTEAFF.

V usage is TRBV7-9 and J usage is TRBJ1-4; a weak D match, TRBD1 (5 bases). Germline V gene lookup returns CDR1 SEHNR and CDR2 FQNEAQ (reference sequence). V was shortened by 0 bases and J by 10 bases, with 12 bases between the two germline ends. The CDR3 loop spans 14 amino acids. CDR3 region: CASSLALGQGKLFF. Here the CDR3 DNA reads TGTGCCAGCAGCTTAGCGCTCGGGCAGGGAAAACTGTTTTTT.

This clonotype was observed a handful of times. Here the CDR3 DNA reads TGTGCCAGCAGTGAAGGGACAGAGGAGACCCAGTACTTC. It encodes CASSEGTEETQYF. This rearrangement joins TRBV6-1 to TRBJ2-5; D perhaps matches TRBD1 (6 bases). Germline loops: CDR1 MNHNS, CDR2 SASEGT. This CDR3 contains 13 residues. Trimming stripped 1 base from V and 5 bases from J, with 8 bases between.

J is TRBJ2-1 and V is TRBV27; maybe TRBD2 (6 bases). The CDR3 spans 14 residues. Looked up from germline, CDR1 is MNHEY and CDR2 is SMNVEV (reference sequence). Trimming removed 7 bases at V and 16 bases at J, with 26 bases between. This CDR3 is CASIPMGAGTELFF. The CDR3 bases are TGTGCCAGCATTCCAATGGGAGCCGGGACTGAACTATTCTTC.

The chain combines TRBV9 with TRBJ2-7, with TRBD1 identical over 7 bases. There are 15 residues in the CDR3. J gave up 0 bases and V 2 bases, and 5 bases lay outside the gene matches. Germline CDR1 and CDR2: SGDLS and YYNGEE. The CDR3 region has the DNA TGTGCCAGCAGCGTCGGGACAGAGAGCTCCTACGAGCAGTACTTC. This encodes CASSVGTESSYEQYF.

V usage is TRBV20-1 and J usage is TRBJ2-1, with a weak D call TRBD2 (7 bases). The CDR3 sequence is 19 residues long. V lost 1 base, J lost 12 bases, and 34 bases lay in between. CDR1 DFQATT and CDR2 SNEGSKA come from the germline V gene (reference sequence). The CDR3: CSARGWRPWPRGGSPGQFF. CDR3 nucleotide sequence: TGCAGTGCTAGAGGTTGGCGCCCCTGGCCTCGCGGGGGCTCACCTGGGCAGTTCTTC.

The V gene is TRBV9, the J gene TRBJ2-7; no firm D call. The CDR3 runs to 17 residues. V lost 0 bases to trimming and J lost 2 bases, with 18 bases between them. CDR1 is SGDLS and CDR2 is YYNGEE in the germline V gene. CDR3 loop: CASSVAPPRKGTYEQYF. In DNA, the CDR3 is TGTGCCAGCAGCGTAGCACCCCCCAGGAAAGGGACCTACGAGCAGTACTTC.